This TCR beta chain was sequenced during a study of CD8 T cells in Susac syndrome. Between the trimmed V and J ends, which lost 3 bases and 1 base, there was a span of 10 bases. Germline CDR1 is DFQATT and CDR2 is SNEGSKA (reference sequence). This CDR3 is 13 amino acids long. The RNA, about 0.45 to 1 ug, was put through reverse transcription using random hexamers. An immunoSEQ multiplex PCR generated amplified TCR beta CDR3 products spanning 54 Vbeta and 13 Jbeta. From the immunoSEQ multiplex PCR reads, TCRdb called clonotypes with MiXCR, one entry per CDR3 protein. The sample includes 120,000 or so distinct CDR3 sequences, roughly 94% of them seen just once. CD8+ and CD4+ T cells from blood underwent TCR beta sequencing, which was carried out in a high-throughput format. Bulk CD8+ and CD4+ cells came from magnetic negative isolation; CD8+ TEMRA by FACS. Study conclusions and caveats: That the number of individuals in its TCR sequencing and HLA analysis was relatively small was acknowledged by the study.

With regard to this clonotype: Its antigen is unidentified.

The chain carries TRBV20-1 and TRBJ2-7; D could derive from TRBD1 or TRBD2 (5 bases each). The specimen sequenced was CD4+ T cells from PBMCs. The TCR originated in a human donor with multiple sclerosis. The CDR3 region is CSARGVASYEQYF. The DNA of the CDR3 is TGCAGTGCTAGGGGGGTTGCATCCTACGAGCAGTACTTC.